This entry features one T cell receptor (beta chain) sequence. The data belong to a study of blood T cell repertoires in COVID-19. About the study: Sample material is recorded as cDNA or gDNA derived from T cells, B-cell-depleted T cells, or PBMCs.

Measured with immunoSEQ multiplex PCR; TCRdb has only the in-frame clones, and not every one. This table holds 250,000 to 350,000 clones, 80% to 85% found once. Input material: peripheral blood. This receptor was obtained from a person aged 70 to 85 with COVID-19, enrolled during active disease.

The CDR3, as DNA: TGTGCCAGCTCACCAGCGGGCGCCGGGTACGAGCAGTACTTC. This gives the protein CASSPAGAGYEQYF. V gene TRBV18 combines with J gene TRBJ2-7, with a possible D match to TRBD2 (5 bases). The CDR3 is made up of 14 amino acids. The ends were cut back, 2 bases at V and 4 bases at J, with 12 bases in the middle. CDR1 KGHSH and CDR2 LQKENI come from the germline V gene.